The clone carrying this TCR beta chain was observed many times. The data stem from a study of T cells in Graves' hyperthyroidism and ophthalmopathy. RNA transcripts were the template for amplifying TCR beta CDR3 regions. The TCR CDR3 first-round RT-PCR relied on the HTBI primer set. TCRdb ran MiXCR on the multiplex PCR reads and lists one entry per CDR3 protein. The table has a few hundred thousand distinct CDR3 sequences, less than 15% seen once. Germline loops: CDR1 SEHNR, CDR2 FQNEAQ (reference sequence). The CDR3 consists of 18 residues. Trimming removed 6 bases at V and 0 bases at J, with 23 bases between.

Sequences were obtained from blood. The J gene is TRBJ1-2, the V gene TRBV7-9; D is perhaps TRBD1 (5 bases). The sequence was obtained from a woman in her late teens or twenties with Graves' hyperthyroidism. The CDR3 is CASRGNDVTVLANYGYTF. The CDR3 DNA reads TGTGCCAGCAGGGGGAATGACGTGACAGTATTAGCTAACTATGGCTACACCTTC.